This T cell receptor (beta chain) was documented in a study of CD8+ T cells in alopecia areata. Study context: For 6 to 18 months, tofacitinib was taken, and 6 months off drug followed. Study outcomes and limitations: Across lesional scalp, and particularly alopecia totalis/universalis, clonality surpassed that of normal scalp. Against the mouse data, patients shared TCRs less clearly, possibly for HLA reasons. Within the top 100, expanded CD8+ clones significantly decreased with tofacitinib, as did scalp clonality.

Note on this clone: Its antigen is unidentified.

Sequencing templates came from extracted RNA that was reverse transcribed into cDNA. Repertoires were generated with immunoSEQ multiplex PCR, while TCRdb's copy carries only in-frame clones and drops some. The table lists approximately 190,000 clones, roughly 60% of them singletons, with 5.5% in the top ten. Treatment defined: oral pan-JAK inhibitor, 5-10 mg twice daily. Trimming took off 3 bases at V and 0 bases at J, with 8 bases between the two ends. Germline V lookup: CDR1 KGHSH, CDR2 LQKENI. The CDR3 contains 14 residues. This TCR was sampled from a human donor with alopecia areata. Sequencing used CD4+ T cells sorted from blood, obtained at week 24, from a patient treated with tofacitinib. The rearrangement links TRBV18 to TRBJ1-1, with a weak D call TRBD1 (6 bases). The CDR3 region has the DNA TGTGCCAGCTCACCCCCAGGGGTGAACACTGAAGCTTTCTTT. Its protein product is CASSPPGVNTEAFF.